The 14 T cell receptor beta chains reported below all come from one sample, sequenced in a study of blood T cell repertoires in COVID-19. The method was immunoSEQ multiplex PCR; TCRdb's version includes in-frame clones alone and lacks a portion of them. The table has 120,000 to 150,000 clones, 70% to 90% seen once. Sequencing used peripheral blood. The receptors were sampled from a middle-aged man with acute or convalescent COVID-19.

The CDR3 DNA follows: TGTGCCAGCAGTGAAGATAGGGACAGAGAGATAAACTATGGCTACACCTTC. Translation gives CASSEDRDREINYGYTF. This sequence joins TRBV6-1 and TRBJ1-2; 7 nucleotides align to TRBD1. V lost 1 base to trimming and J lost 2 bases; unmatched junction nucleotides: 10. This CDR3 comprises 17 residues. Germline CDR1 MNHNS, CDR2 SASEGT.

As for this clone: The same CDR3 is also encoded by other DNA sequences in this sample. The chain has TRBV9 and TRBJ2-1; 8 nucleotides match TRBD1. Germline CDR1 and CDR2: SGDLS and YYNGEE. Unmatched junction bases numbered 2, after V lost 0 bases and J lost 3 bases. The CDR3 is 15 residues long. In nucleotides, the CDR3 is TGTGCCAGCAGCGTAGCCGGGACAGGCTACAATGAGCAGTTCTTC. This sequence encodes CASSVAGTGYNEQFF.

The chain employs TRBV5-4 and TRBJ1-1; TRBD1 matches at 8 bases. Unmatched junction bases numbered 4, after V lost 4 bases and J lost 5 bases. The CDR3 extends over 13 amino acids. CDR1 is SGHNT and CDR2 is YYREEE in the germline V gene (reference sequence). CDR3 coding DNA: TGTGCCAGCAGCCCGGACAGGGAGACTGAAGCTTTCTTT. Its protein product is CASSPDRETEAFF.

V and J are TRBV24-1 and TRBJ2-3, with 8 positions matching TRBD2. This CDR3 has 16 amino acids. After removal of 4 bases from V and 2 bases from J, the junction contained 7 bases not matched to a gene. Germline V lookup: CDR1 KGHDR, CDR2 SFDVKD. CDR3 loop: CATSDPTGGDTDTQYF. Here the CDR3 DNA reads TGTGCCACCAGTGACCCTACCGGGGGGGACACAGATACGCAGTATTTT.

The chain employs TRBV9 and TRBJ1-1, with D perhaps TRBD1 (5 bases). Germline V lookup: CDR1 SGDLS, CDR2 YYNGEE. The CDR3 is made up of 15 amino acids. Trimming removed 4 bases at V and 4 bases at J, with 17 bases between. CDR3 nucleotides: TGTGCCAGCAGCTCCGAACGGGGGAAGGTCACTGAAGCTTTCTTT. It yields the protein CASSSERGKVTEAFF. Full variable domain (missing parts from reference TRBV9 and TRBJ1-1): DSGVTQTPKHLITATGQRVTLRCSPRSGDLSVYWYQQSLDQGLQFLIQYYNGEERAKGNILERFSAQQFPDLHSELNLSSLELGDSALYFCASSSERGKVTEAFFGQGTRLTVV.

This chain joins TRBV6-5 and TRBJ2-5, with a weak D call TRBD1 (6 bases). Deletions cut 5 bases from V and 0 bases from J, with 13 bases between. Germline CDR1 reads MNHEY; CDR2 reads SVGAGI. The CDR3 contains 15 residues. The CDR3 region has the DNA TGTGCCAGCAGTAAACAGGGCCATGACCAAGAGACCCAGTACTTC. It yields the protein CASSKQGHDQETQYF.

The chain combines TRBV4-1 with TRBJ2-1; TRBD1 matches 7 bases. Germline lookup yields CDR1 MGHRA and CDR2 YSYEKL. Trimming removed 2 bases from V and 2 bases from J; junction bases left unmatched: 6. This CDR3 spans 16 amino acids. CDR3 in amino acids: CASSQSTGTAYNEQFF. For the CDR3, the DNA is TGCGCCAGCAGCCAATCGACCGGGACAGCCTACAATGAGCAGTTCTTC.

V and J are TRBV29-1 and TRBJ2-7, with 9 bases that match TRBD1. The CDR3 consists of 13 residues. J lost 6 bases, V lost 6 bases, and 9 bases had no gene match. Germline assignment: CDR1 SQVTM and CDR2 ANQGSEA. For the CDR3, the DNA is TGCAGCGTCAATAGACAGGGGGTGGGCGAGCAGTACTTC. It codes for CSVNRQGVGEQYF.

The chain combines TRBV7-9 with TRBJ1-5; no reliable D call. CDR1 and CDR2 from the germline V gene are SEHNR and FQNEAQ (reference sequence). The CDR3 spans 13 residues. The V and J ends lost 5 bases and 6 bases respectively, with 11 bases between them. The CDR3 coding sequence is TGTGCCAGCAGCGCGGGGAGTGGTCAGCCCCAGCATTTT. Its protein product is CASSAGSGQPQHF.

The V call is TRBV30, the J call TRBJ1-2; no clear D gene. The CDR3 runs to 12 residues. Germline V gene sequence: CDR1 GTSNPN, CDR2 SVGIG (reference sequence). Trimming removed 0 bases from V and 5 bases from J, with 7 bases in between. Here the CDR3 reads CAWSVSGYGYTF. CDR3 bases: TGTGCCTGGAGTGTGTCGGGGTATGGCTACACCTTC. The entire variable domain, with the rest obtained from reference TRBV30 and TRBJ1-2, is as follows: SQTIHQWPATLVQPVGSPLSLECTVEGTSNPNLYWYRQAAGRGLQLLFYSVGIGQISSEVPQNLSASRPQDRQFILSSKKLLLSDSGFYLCAWSVSGYGYTFGSGTRLTVV.

The chain couples TRBV9 to TRBJ2-3; 9 nucleotides line up with TRBD2. Germline V gene sequence: CDR1 SGDLS, CDR2 YYNGEE. Trimming cost V 0 bases and J 3 bases; bases outside gene matches: 5. The CDR3 is 16 amino acids. Written as DNA, the CDR3 is TGTGCCAGCAGCGTAGGGAGCGGGGGGAGTACAGATACGCAGTATTTT. The encoded protein is CASSVGSGGSTDTQYF.

CDR3 in amino acids: CASSFQGYEQYF. The CDR3 DNA reads TGTGCCAGCAGCTTTCAGGGTTACGAGCAGTACTTC. The chain links TRBV7-9 to TRBJ2-7, with a weak D call TRBD1 (5 bases). V lost 3 bases, J lost 4 bases, and 7 bases lay in between. Germline loops: CDR1 SEHNR, CDR2 FQNEAQ (reference sequence). The CDR3 extends over 12 amino acids.

Comments on this clone: This CDR3 is also generated by other DNA sequences in the sample. The V gene is TRBV18, the J gene TRBJ2-5; maybe TRBD1 (6 bases). The CDR3 consists of 13 residues. The ends were cut back, 3 bases at V and 3 bases at J, with 8 bases in the middle. CDR1 and CDR2 (germline): KGHSH, LQKENI. In DNA, the CDR3 is TGTGCCAGCTCACCCGGACAGAAAGAGACCCAGTACTTC. Translating it yields CASSPGQKETQYF. Using reference TRBV18 and TRBJ2-5 for the parts outside the CDR3, the full variable domain is NAGVMQNPRHLVRRRGQEARLRCSPMKGHSHVYWYRQLPEEGLKFMVYLQKENIIDESGMPKERFSAEFPKEGPSILRIQQVVRGDSAAYFCASSPGQKETQYFGPGTRLLVL.

The CDR3 sequence is CASSLYWVGGSSPLHF. The CDR3 bases are TGTGCCAGCAGCCTATACTGGGTCGGGGGGAGTTCACCCCTCCACTTT. This chain joins TRBV27 and TRBJ1-6, with a weak D call TRBD1 (5 bases). CDR3 length equals 16 residues. Trimming pared 6 bases from V and 9 bases from J, leaving 21 bases between. Germline lookup yields CDR1 MNHEY and CDR2 SMNVEV (reference sequence).